Below are 30 T cell receptor beta chains sequenced from a single sample in a study of blood T cell repertoires in COVID-19. TCRdb's copy holds only in-frame clones and misses some; the assay was immunoSEQ multiplex PCR. The sample has about 130,000 clones, roughly four fifths seen once. Sequenced: peripheral blood. The receptors shown here come from a woman aged 80 or older with acute or convalescent COVID-19.

This clone was seen once. This chain joins TRBV4-1 and TRBJ1-2, with 7 bases that match TRBD1. V was pared by 3 bases and J by 6 bases, with 22 bases of the junction left unmatched. The V gene's germline CDR1 is MGHRA and CDR2 YSYEKL. The CDR3 is 19 amino acids. For the CDR3, the DNA is TGCGCCAGCAGCCATTCAATAGGACTCACAGGGGCGGTAAGGGATGGCTACACCTTC. It is translated as CASSHSIGLTGAVRDGYTF.

The rearrangement uses TRBV30 and TRBJ2-1, with 12 bases that match TRBD2. This CDR3 spans 13 amino acids. The germline gives CDR1 GTSNPN, CDR2 SVGIG (reference sequence). J was trimmed by 15 bases and V by 1 base; bases with no gene match: 7. The CDR3 nucleotides are TGTGCCTGGAGTGCGGCTAGCGGGGGGGCCCCGTTCTTC. Amino acids: CAWSAASGGAPFF. Full variable domain (missing parts from reference TRBV30 and TRBJ2-1): SQTIHQWPATLVQPVGSPLSLECTVEGTSNPNLYWYRQAAGRGLQLLFYSVGIGQISSEVPQNLSASRPQDRQFILSSKKLLLSDSGFYLCAWSAASGGAPFFGPGTRLTVL.

This chain joins TRBV11-3 and TRBJ2-1, with 8 positions matching TRBD2. Germline V CDR1 and CDR2: SGHNT, YENEEA. The CDR3 consists of 15 residues. After removal of 5 bases from V and 0 bases from J, the junction contained 3 bases not matched to a gene. CDR3 amino acids: CASSQSGGSYNEQFF. The CDR3 DNA reads as TGTGCCAGCAGCCAAAGCGGGGGCTCCTACAATGAGCAGTTCTTC. Based on the CDR3 plus reference TRBV11-3 and TRBJ2-1, the full variable domain is EAGVVQSPRYKIIEKKQPVAFWCNPISGHNTLYWYLQNLGQGPELLIRYENEEAVDDSQLPKDRFSAERLKGVDSTLKIQPAELGDSAVYLCASSQSGGSYNEQFFGPGTRLTVL.

This clone was recorded a few times. The J gene is TRBJ1-1, the V gene TRBV9; perhaps TRBD1 as D (5 bases). V was cut by 0 bases and J by 5 bases, with 17 bases left in between. Germline CDR1 is SGDLS and CDR2 is YYNGEE. The CDR3 is 16 residues long. The CDR3 DNA reads as TGTGCCAGCAGCGTAGGGTACAGGCAGGGCCGGACTGAAGCTTTCTTT. Translation gives CASSVGYRQGRTEAFF.

CDR3 region: CASSSPPSGGVYNEQFF. CDR3 sequence (DNA): TGCGCCAGCAGCTCGCCACCGAGCGGGGGGGTATACAATGAGCAGTTCTTC. The chain joins TRBV5-1 to TRBJ2-1, with 10 bases matching TRBD2. CDR3 size: 17 residues. The ends lost 3 bases at V and 4 bases at J; junction bases unmatched: 10. CDR1 and CDR2 (germline): SGHRS, YFSETQ.

This chain connects TRBV10-3 to TRBJ1-2; possibly TRBD1 for D (5 bases). Trimming removed 4 bases from V and 0 bases from J, with 9 bases in between. The germline V gene has CDR1 ENHRY and CDR2 SYGVKD. The CDR3 runs to 14 residues. The DNA for the CDR3 is TGTGCCATCAGTGCGGGGGGGGCTAACTATGGCTACACCTTC. Translated: CAISAGGANYGYTF.

The chain has TRBV5-4 and TRBJ1-4; the D gene is possibly TRBD1 (5 bases). CDR1 and CDR2 from the germline V gene are SGHNT and YYREEE (reference sequence). The CDR3 is made up of 15 amino acids. Trimming shortened V by 4 bases and J by 0 bases, and 10 bases separated the two germline ends. CDR3 in DNA: TGTGCCAGCAGCACCCGGGACTCAACTAATGAAAAACTGTTTTTT. Encoded protein: CASSTRDSTNEKLFF. Full variable domain (outside the CDR3, taken from reference TRBV5-4 and TRBJ1-4): ETGVTQSPTHLIKTRGQQVTLRCSSQSGHNTVSWYQQALGQGPQFIFQYYREEENGRGNFPPRFSGLQFPNYSSELNVNALELDDSALYLCASSTRDSTNEKLFFGSGTQLSVL.

J is TRBJ1-5 and V is TRBV28; D ambiguous. V was cut by 3 bases and J by 3 bases, with 15 bases left in between. CDR3 length equals 16 residues. In germline, CDR1 is MDHEN, CDR2 SYDVKM. Here the CDR3 DNA reads TGTGCCAGCAGTTTTCGACTAGCAACTCTCAATCAGCCCCAGCATTTT. Its protein is CASSFRLATLNQPQHF.

The V and J genes are TRBV24-1 and TRBJ2-2, with 9 bases that match TRBD1. J was trimmed by 7 bases and V by 4 bases; bases with no gene match: 9. The CDR3 contains 16 residues. CDR1 KGHDR and CDR2 SFDVKD come from the germline V gene. The CDR3 DNA follows: TGTGCCACCAGTGACCCCCGGGACAGGGCCGGCGGGGAGCTGTTTTTT. This gives the protein CATSDPRDRAGGELFF.

V gene TRBV11-3 combines with J gene TRBJ1-1; weak D call: TRBD1 (6 bases). Germline CDR1 SGHNT, CDR2 YENEEA. The V and J ends lost 2 bases and 0 bases respectively, with 7 bases between them. The CDR3 totals 14 residues. CDR3 in DNA: TGTGCCAGCAGCTTAACAGGGATGAACACTGAAGCTTTCTTT. It specifies CASSLTGMNTEAFF.

The chain has TRBV10-3 and TRBJ2-3; 12 positions match TRBD1. Germline V CDR1 and CDR2: ENHRY, SYGVKD. There are 15 residues in the CDR3. V shed 7 bases, J shed 3 bases, and the junction held 5 bases outside the gene matches. The CDR3 bases are TGTGCCATCAATGCGGGACAGGGGGCGACAGATACGCAGTATTTT. Translated: CAINAGQGATDTQYF.

V is TRBV11-3 and J is TRBJ2-2; 13 bases agree with TRBD2. J lost 7 bases, V lost 5 bases, and 7 bases had no gene match. Per germline, CDR1 SGHNT and CDR2 YENEEA. This CDR3 region has 16 residues. The CDR3 loop is CASSLGLAGDGGELFF. The CDR3, as DNA: TGTGCCAGCAGCCTTGGACTAGCGGGGGATGGCGGGGAGCTGTTTTTT.

The CDR3 DNA reads as TGTGCCAGCAGCTTAGAGCAGGGGAGGGACACTGAAGCTTTCTTT. Translating it yields CASSLEQGRDTEAFF. The rearrangement joins TRBV7-2 to TRBJ1-1; tentatively, D is TRBD1 (6 bases). This CDR3 is built from 15 residues. The germline V gene has CDR1 SGHTA and CDR2 FQGNSA. The germline V and J ends were trimmed by 1 base and 3 bases, with 12 bases remaining between them.

This clone was recorded once. The chain has TRBV7-2 and TRBJ2-1; D possibly corresponds to TRBD2 (6 bases). V was cut by 2 bases and J by 2 bases, with 10 bases left in between. The germline CDR1 and CDR2 sequences are SGHTA and FQGNSA. This CDR3 is 15 amino acids long. The CDR3 DNA is TGTGCCAGCAGCTTACAGGAGGGTACCTACAATGAGCAGTTCTTC. Its translation: CASSLQEGTYNEQFF.

In DNA, the CDR3 is TGTGCCAGTAGCCGAGAATTAACCCAAGAGACCCAGTACTTC. This encodes CASSRELTQETQYF. V is TRBV19 and J is TRBJ2-5; D remains ambiguous. V was shortened by 6 bases and J by 1 base, with 12 bases between the two germline ends. This CDR3 spans 14 amino acids. From germline, CDR1 is LNHDA and CDR2 SQIVND (reference sequence).

This chain connects TRBV6-5 to TRBJ1-2, with 9 bases fitting TRBD1. The germline CDR1 and CDR2 sequences are MNHEY and SVGAGI. The CDR3 totals 15 residues. J gave up 3 bases and V 8 bases, and 10 bases lay outside the gene matches. CDR3 bases: TGTGCCAGCTCCAAAGGGACAGGGAGGGACTATGGCTACACCTTC. It is translated as CASSKGTGRDYGYTF.

This clone was seen more than once but under ten times. The chain carries TRBV9 and TRBJ1-2; possible D gene TRBD1, 6 bases. This CDR3 contains 14 residues. The V end lost 4 bases, the J end lost 8 bases, and 18 bases lay between the germline ends. Germline loops: CDR1 SGDLS, CDR2 YYNGEE. The DNA of the CDR3 is TGTGCCAGCAGCTCCAACAGGGATTGGGGGGGCTACACCTTC. Translating it yields CASSSNRDWGGYTF.

The table lists this clone with a few counts. The J gene is TRBJ1-1, the V gene TRBV5-4, with D tentatively TRBD1 (5 bases). CDR1 SGHNT and CDR2 YYREEE come from the germline V gene (reference sequence). The CDR3 sequence is 13 residues long. Trimming pared 2 bases from V and 5 bases from J, leaving 10 bases between. CDR3 in amino acids: CASSFPGGTEAFF. For the CDR3, the DNA is TGTGCCAGCAGCTTTCCGGGGGGGACTGAAGCTTTCTTT.

This clone was detected only a few times. The genes are TRBV4-2 and TRBJ2-2; possibly TRBD2 for D (5 bases). CDR1 is LGHNA, CDR2 YNFKEQ, per germline. The CDR3 has 16 amino acids. The V gene lost 3 bases and the J gene lost 10 bases, with 21 bases spanning the gap. In DNA, the CDR3 is TGTGCCAGCAGCCACTTCCGAGGGTTAGCTGGGGAGGAGCTGTTTTTT. This gives the protein CASSHFRGLAGEELFF.

In its sample, this clone was seen a few times. The V gene is TRBV6-2 or TRBV6-3, the J gene TRBJ2-7, with D perhaps TRBD2 (5 bases). Deletions cut 5 bases from V and 0 bases from J, with 14 bases between. Germline CDR1 and CDR2: MNHEY and SVGEGT. CDR3 size: 15 residues. The CDR3: CASSIYVGISYEQYF. The DNA for the CDR3 is TGTGCCAGCAGTATCTATGTCGGGATCTCCTACGAGCAGTACTTC.

This clone was recorded once. The chain has TRBV5-4 and TRBJ1-2, with D possibly TRBD1 on 6 matching bases. V was clipped by 3 bases and J by 7 bases, with 13 bases between them. The CDR3 is 13 amino acids. The V gene's germline CDR1 is SGHNT and CDR2 YYREEE (reference sequence). The CDR3 loop is CASSSSSRGGYTF. Here the CDR3 DNA reads TGTGCCAGCAGCTCGAGCTCCAGGGGTGGCTACACCTTC.

The rearrangement links TRBV12-3 or TRBV12-4 to TRBJ1-1; unclear D gene. V was pared by 8 bases and J by 1 base, with 8 bases between. The CDR3 has 12 amino acids. The CDR3 protein is CASGRRNTEAFF. Here the CDR3 DNA reads TGTGCCAGCGGCAGGCGGAACACTGAAGCTTTCTTT.

The genes are TRBV6-5 and TRBJ1-1; D gene unclear. Germline CDR1 is MNHEY and CDR2 is SVGAGI. The V end was cut by 6 bases, the J end by 5 bases, with 10 bases between. This CDR3 comprises 12 residues. The CDR3 reads CASSSGGTEAFF. DNA for the CDR3: TGTGCCAGCAGCTCCGGAGGGACTGAAGCTTTCTTT.

This clone was observed a few times. The chain recombines TRBV20-1 with TRBJ2-7, with 7 positions matching TRBD1. The CDR3 has 14 amino acids. V lost 3 bases to trimming and J lost 4 bases; unmatched junction nucleotides: 9. Germline CDR1 DFQATT, CDR2 SNEGSKA (reference sequence). The CDR3 nucleotides are TGCAGTGCTAGTTATGCGACAGGGACATACGAGCAGTACTTC. Amino acid sequence: CSASYATGTYEQYF.

V and J are TRBV11-1 and TRBJ2-3; 9 bases are a match to TRBD2. This CDR3 has 14 amino acids. CDR1 and CDR2 (germline): SGHAT, FQDESV (reference sequence). Trimming removed 4 bases from V and 6 bases from J; junction bases left unmatched: 5. CDR3 sequence (DNA): TGTGCCAGCAGCTCGGGACTAGCTGGCGATACGCAGTATTTT. Amino acids: CASSSGLAGDTQYF.

This chain connects TRBV18 to TRBJ1-1, with a tentative D call TRBD1 (5 bases). V dropped 4 bases and J dropped 8 bases, with 14 bases sitting between them. Germline values: CDR1 KGHSH, CDR2 LQKENI. The CDR3 runs to 13 residues. CDR3 sequence: CASSQTRGLEAFF. The DNA for the CDR3 is TGTGCCAGCTCACAGACAAGGGGATTAGAAGCTTTCTTT.

The rearrangement links TRBV6-5 to TRBJ2-4, with a possible D match to TRBD2 (5 bases). The CDR3 covers 15 residues. V was trimmed by 4 bases and J by 0 bases, leaving 10 bases between them. Looked up from germline, CDR1 is MNHEY and CDR2 is SVGAGI. CDR3 sequence: CASSSRGEAKNIQYF. CDR3 in DNA: TGTGCCAGCAGTTCTCGGGGAGAAGCCAAAAACATTCAGTACTTC.

The chain has TRBV7-9 and TRBJ1-4; D possibly corresponds to TRBD1 (6 bases). V was pared by 5 bases and J by 6 bases, with 13 bases between. CDR1 and CDR2 from the germline V gene are SEHNR and FQNEAQ (reference sequence). The CDR3 is 14 residues long. CDR3 amino acids: CASSPRWTDEKLFF. The DNA of the CDR3 is TGTGCCAGCAGCCCGAGGTGGACAGATGAAAAACTGTTTTTT.

The rearrangement links TRBV5-1 to TRBJ1-2, with a weak D call TRBD1 (5 bases). Trimming stripped 0 bases from V and 8 bases from J, with 14 bases between. The CDR3 has 14 residues. Germline lookup yields CDR1 SGHRS and CDR2 YFSETQ. CDR3 in amino acids: CASSLALQGGGYTF. As DNA, the CDR3 is TGCGCCAGCAGCTTGGCCCTGCAGGGTGGAGGCTACACCTTC.

The chain employs TRBV6-1 and TRBJ1-1; D might be TRBD1 (5 bases). CDR3 length: 12 amino acids. Germline CDR1 is MNHNS and CDR2 is SASEGT. Trimming left V 7 bases short and J 3 bases short, with 9 bases between. Written as DNA, the CDR3 is TGTGCCAGCATTCAGGGTTACACTGAAGCTTTCTTT. Protein: CASIQGYTEAFF.